This entry describes one T cell receptor (beta chain). The data belong to a study of CD8 T cells in Susac syndrome. Trimming pared 3 bases from V and 4 bases from J, leaving 13 bases between. The V gene's germline CDR1 is SGDLS and CDR2 YYNGEE. This CDR3 contains 15 residues. A quantity of 0.5 to 1 ug RNA underwent reverse transcription using random hexamers. Amplification of TCR beta CDR3 was carried out by immunoSEQ multiplex PCR, which covered 54 Vbeta and 13 Jbeta segments. TCRdb redid the calling of the immunoSEQ multiplex PCR reads with MiXCR, one entry per CDR3 protein. Altogether 150,000 to 200,000 distinct CDR3 sequences are present, roughly 95% being singletons, with the ten largest covering less than 0.2%.

The TCR comes from a human donor with multiple sclerosis. Material: CD8+ T cells from PBMCs. V gene TRBV9 combines with J gene TRBJ2-2; TRBD1 might be the D (6 bases). In nucleotides, the CDR3 is TGTGCCAGCAGCGACCTAACAGGGTCCACCGGGGAGCTGTTTTTT. Translated: CASSDLTGSTGELFF.